Below are 15 T cell receptor beta chains sequenced from a single sample in a study of blood T cell repertoires in COVID-19. Generated by immunoSEQ multiplex PCR, the TCRdb table keeps only in-frame clones and is missing some. The table lists approximately 82,000 clones, over 80% of them singletons. The specimen sequenced was peripheral blood. The receptors here all came from a woman aged 70-85 years with active or convalescent COVID-19.

The chain couples TRBV18 to TRBJ2-1; 9 bases fit TRBD1. V shed 4 bases and J 2 bases; nucleotides not matched to a gene: 3. CDR3 length: 15 residues. Germline CDR1 and CDR2: KGHSH and LQKENI. CDR3 in amino acids: CASSLGQGPYNEQFF. The CDR3 nucleotides are TGTGCCAGCTCACTGGGACAGGGTCCCTACAATGAGCAGTTCTTC. The entire variable domain, with the rest obtained from reference TRBV18 and TRBJ2-1, is as follows: NAGVMQNPRHLVRRRGQEARLRCSPMKGHSHVYWYRQLPEEGLKFMVYLQKENIIDESGMPKERFSAEFPKEGPSILRIQQVVRGDSAAYFCASSLGQGPYNEQFFGPGTRLTVL.

V is TRBV18 and J is TRBJ2-7; 9 bases are a match to TRBD1. CDR3 length: 15 residues. Germline V gene sequence: CDR1 KGHSH, CDR2 LQKENI. J was trimmed by 3 bases and V by 3 bases; bases with no gene match: 6. The CDR3 DNA follows: TGTGCCAGCTCACCGCTAGGGACAGGGCGCTACGAGCAGTACTTC. It encodes CASSPLGTGRYEQYF.

The gene calls are TRBV18 and TRBJ1-1; D perhaps matches TRBD1 (5 bases). The CDR3 covers 15 residues. Trimming removed 4 bases at V and 3 bases at J, with 15 bases between. Germline V lookup: CDR1 KGHSH, CDR2 LQKENI. CDR3 loop: CASSQPGGADTEAFF. CDR3 nucleotide sequence: TGTGCCAGCTCACAACCCGGGGGTGCGGACACTGAAGCTTTCTTT.

The V call is TRBV5-6, the J call TRBJ2-7; the match to TRBD2 covers 8 bases. Germline assignment: CDR1 SGHDT and CDR2 YYEEEE. V lost 3 bases, J lost 4 bases, and 15 bases stayed unmatched. The CDR3 is 17 amino acids. The CDR3 DNA follows: TGTGCCAGCAGCTCCCCGTCTCGGCGGGGGGCCAGGTACGAGCAGTACTTC. Translating it yields CASSSPSRRGARYEQYF.

The chain links TRBV14 to TRBJ2-1; 7 bases align to TRBD2. The CDR3 loop spans 15 amino acids. After removal of 3 bases from V and 10 bases from J, the junction contained 12 bases not matched to a gene. Per the germline V gene, CDR1 is SGHDN and CDR2 is FVKESK. The CDR3 nucleotides read TGTGCCAGCAGCCACATGCGGGGGACGAGTAAAGAGCAGTTCTTC. Its protein is CASSHMRGTSKEQFF.

V is TRBV7-9 and J is TRBJ2-7; 10 bases align to TRBD1. The V segment lost 1 base and the J segment 6 bases; nucleotides outside the gene matches: 6. Germline V lookup: CDR1 SEHNR, CDR2 FQNEAQ (reference sequence). The CDR3 runs 15 residues. The CDR3, as DNA: TGTGCCAGCAGCTTAGGACAGGGGGCGTTGGGCGAGCAGTACTTC. This translates into CASSLGQGALGEQYF.

This chain links TRBV12-3 or TRBV12-4 with TRBJ2-2; the D gene is possibly TRBD2 (5 bases). V lost 6 bases, J lost 7 bases, and 12 bases lay in between. The CDR3 contains 13 residues. As DNA, the CDR3 is TGTGCCAGCAGAGGGAGTTCTGTCGGGGAGCTGTTTTTT. It encodes CASRGSSVGELFF.

The chain carries TRBV5-1 and TRBJ2-2, with TRBD1 identical over 10 bases. Trimming removed 4 bases from V and 4 bases from J; junction bases left unmatched: 13. This CDR3 region has 18 residues. Germline V gene data show CDR1 as SGHRS and CDR2 as YFSETQ. The CDR3 DNA is TGCGCCAGCAGCCCAATCCCCGCCGGGACAGGGGCCACCGGGGAGCTGTTTTTT. Translated: CASSPIPAGTGATGELFF. The complete variable domain, with remaining parts taken from reference TRBV5-1 and TRBJ2-2, reads KAGVTQTPRYLIKTRGQQVTLSCSPISGHRSVSWYQQTPGQGLQFLFEYFSETQRNKGNFPGRFSGRQFSNSRSEMNVSTLELGDSALYLCASSPIPAGTGATGELFFGEGSRLTVL.

V is TRBV18 and J is TRBJ1-2; D gene unclear. Germline-derived CDR1 and CDR2 are KGHSH and LQKENI. V lost 3 bases to trimming and J lost 8 bases, with 13 bases between them. CDR3 length: 13 residues. In DNA form, the CDR3 reads TGTGCCAGCTCACCGTTCGCCCTGGAGGGCTACACCTTC. Translation gives CASSPFALEGYTF.

This clone has more than one count but fewer than ten. The chain has TRBV7-9 and TRBJ2-1, with 7 nucleotides matching TRBD2. Trimming removed 6 bases from V and 1 base from J; junction bases left unmatched: 3. The CDR3 extends over 14 amino acids. Looked up from germline, CDR1 is SEHNR and CDR2 is FQNEAQ (reference sequence). The CDR3 bases are TGTGCCAGCAGGAAGCGGGGTTCCTACAATGAGCAGTTCTTC. Residues: CASRKRGSYNEQFF.

The CDR3 protein is CASSRLGRDEQFF. The CDR3 coding sequence is TGTGCCAGTAGTCGCCTCGGGAGAGATGAGCAGTTCTTC. V usage is TRBV19 and J usage is TRBJ2-1; possible D gene TRBD2, 6 bases. Germline V gene data show CDR1 as LNHDA and CDR2 as SQIVND (reference sequence). Trimming removed 5 bases from V and 8 bases from J, with 13 bases in between. The CDR3 covers 13 residues.

The V and J genes are TRBV7-2 and TRBJ2-4; possible D gene TRBD1, 5 bases. CDR3 length: 14 residues. CDR1 is SGHTA and CDR2 is FQGNSA in the germline V gene. The V end lost 5 bases, the J end lost 0 bases, and 8 bases lay between the germline ends. The CDR3 nucleotides are TGTGCCAGCAGCCCAGGGCTAGCCAAAAACATTCAGTACTTC. Protein sequence: CASSPGLAKNIQYF. The full variable domain, rest sourced from reference TRBV7-2 and TRBJ2-4, is GAGVSQSPSNKVTEKGKDVELRCDPISGHTALYWYRQSLGQGLEFLIYFQGNSAPDKSGLPSDRFSAERTGGSVSTLTIQRTQQEDSAVYLCASSPGLAKNIQYFGAGTRLSVL.

The chain uses TRBV10-1 and TRBJ1-2; the match to TRBD1 covers 10 bases. Per germline, CDR1 WNHNN and CDR2 SYGVQD (reference sequence). The V and J ends lost 5 bases and 7 bases, in that order; junction bases with no gene match: 4. There are 13 residues in the CDR3. CDR3 region: CASSRDRGSGYTF. Written as DNA, the CDR3 is TGCGCCAGCAGTAGGGACAGGGGATCTGGCTACACCTTC.

The chain has TRBV2 and TRBJ1-3; 7 positions agree with TRBD1. This CDR3 region has 16 residues. V gave up 6 bases and J gave up 0 bases; unmatched junction bases: 8. Per the germline V gene, CDR1 is SNHLY and CDR2 is FYNNEI. Here the CDR3 DNA reads TGTGCCAGCAGAGACCGGACAGGCGGCTCTGGAAACACCATATATTTT. Amino acid sequence: CASRDRTGGSGNTIYF.

V usage is TRBV5-4 and J usage is TRBJ2-3; 15 bases align to TRBD2. With V trimmed by 3 bases and J by 7 bases, 15 bases remained unmatched. The CDR3 extends over 19 amino acids. Germline V gene data show CDR1 as SGHNT and CDR2 as YYREEE (reference sequence). The CDR3 region has the DNA TGTGCCAGCAGCTCCGGACTAGCGGGGGGGTACCCCGAAGCCAATACGCAGTATTTT. Translation: CASSSGLAGGYPEANTQYF.